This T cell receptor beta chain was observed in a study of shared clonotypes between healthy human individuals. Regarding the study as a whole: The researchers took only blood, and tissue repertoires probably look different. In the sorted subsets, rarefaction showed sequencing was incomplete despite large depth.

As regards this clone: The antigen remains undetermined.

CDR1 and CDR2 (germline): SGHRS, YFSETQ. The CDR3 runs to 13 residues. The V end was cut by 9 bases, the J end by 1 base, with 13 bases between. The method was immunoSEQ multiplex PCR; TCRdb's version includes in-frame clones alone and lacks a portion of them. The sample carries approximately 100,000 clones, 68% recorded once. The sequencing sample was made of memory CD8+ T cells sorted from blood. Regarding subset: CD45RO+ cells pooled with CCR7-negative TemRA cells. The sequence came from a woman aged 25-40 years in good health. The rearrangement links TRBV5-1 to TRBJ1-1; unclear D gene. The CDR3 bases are TGCGCCACTAGGGCAGGAGAGAACACTGAAGCTTTCTTT. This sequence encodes CATRAGENTEAFF. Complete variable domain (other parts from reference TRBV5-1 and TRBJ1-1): KAGVTQTPRYLIKTRGQQVTLSCSPISGHRSVSWYQQTPGQGLQFLFEYFSETQRNKGNFPGRFSGRQFSNSRSEMNVSTLELGDSALYLCATRAGENTEAFFGQGTRLTVV.